Listed here are 19 T cell receptor beta chains from one sample, sequenced in a study of shared clonotypes between healthy human individuals. Using immunoSEQ multiplex PCR, the repertoire was profiled, and TCRdb retains in-frame clones only, with some absent. Of some 2 million clones listed, 85% to 95% were seen once; the top ten hold under 0.15%. The specimen was naive CD4+ T cells sorted from blood. The subset here: CD45RA+ positively selected. These receptors were obtained from a man younger than 35 in good health.

The count of this clone is one. Different DNA sequences within this sample yield the same CDR3. The CDR3 region is CAISELSSYEQYF. The CDR3 bases are TGTGCCATCAGCGAACTCAGCTCCTACGAGCAGTACTTC. The genes are TRBV10-3 and TRBJ2-7; D gene unclear. The V and J ends lost 6 bases and 0 bases respectively, with 9 bases between them. Germline CDR1 ENHRY, CDR2 SYGVKD. The CDR3 has 13 residues.

Concerning this clone itself: This sample includes further DNA sequences coding for the same CDR3. V and J are TRBV7-2 and TRBJ2-7; D ambiguous. Germline CDR1 SGHTA, CDR2 FQGNSA. The CDR3 spans 12 residues. Trimming shortened V by 5 bases and J by 1 base, and 6 bases separated the two germline ends. In DNA, the CDR3 is TGTGCCAGCAGCCCCCCTTCCTACGAGCAGTACTTC. As protein: CASSPPSYEQYF.

A word on this clone: Other DNA sequences within the sample encode an identical CDR3. The CDR3 spells CASSHNTGELFF. In DNA form, the CDR3 reads TGCGCCAGCAGCCACAATACCGGGGAGCTGTTTTTT. The chain recombines TRBV4-3 with TRBJ2-2; no firm D call. Germline values: CDR1 LGHNA, CDR2 YSLEER. V lost 3 bases and J 5 bases, leaving 4 bases between the germline ends. The CDR3 is 12 amino acids.

The V call is TRBV5-1, the J call TRBJ2-7, with 9 bases matching TRBD1. V was clipped by 4 bases and J by 5 bases; unmatched bases: 7. This CDR3 region has 14 residues. Per germline, CDR1 SGHRS and CDR2 YFSETQ. The CDR3 coding sequence is TGCGCCAGCAGCGGGGGACAGGGAGTCCACGAGCAGTACTTC. The encoded protein is CASSGGQGVHEQYF.

The chain combines TRBV5-1 with TRBJ2-7; 7 bases line up with TRBD1. Per germline, CDR1 SGHRS and CDR2 YFSETQ. The J segment lost 3 bases and the V segment lost 2 bases, leaving 8 bases of the junction unmatched. The CDR3 runs 15 residues. CDR3 in DNA: TGCGCCAGCAGCTTCCCGGGGACAGCAAACTACGAGCAGTACTTC. It specifies CASSFPGTANYEQYF.

The V call is TRBV5-6, the J call TRBJ1-2; possibly TRBD1 for D (5 bases). From germline, CDR1 is SGHDT and CDR2 YYEEEE. Trimming took 0 bases from V and 4 from J, leaving 10 bases between them. The CDR3 has 14 amino acids. CDR3 DNA sequence: TGTGCCAGCAGCTTGGCAGGGAATACCTATGGCTACACCTTC. Its protein is CASSLAGNTYGYTF.

The chain combines TRBV4-1 with TRBJ1-3, with a tentative D call TRBD1 (6 bases). Germline CDR1 is MGHRA and CDR2 is YSYEKL. The germline V and J ends were trimmed by 2 bases and 2 bases, with 16 bases remaining between them. The CDR3 length is 17 residues. The CDR3 sequence: CASSQSFQGGPGNTIYF. The CDR3 DNA follows: TGCGCCAGCAGCCAAAGTTTTCAAGGGGGGCCTGGAAACACCATATATTTT.

This clone came up once. V is TRBV5-1 and J is TRBJ1-3; D is perhaps TRBD1 (5 bases). This CDR3 is built from 15 residues. CDR1 SGHRS and CDR2 YFSETQ come from the germline V gene. Trimming stripped 7 bases from V and 2 bases from J, with 16 bases between. The DNA for the CDR3 is TGCGCCAGCGCCTCAGGGTCACCCACTGGAAACACCATATATTTT. Translating it yields CASASGSPTGNTIYF.

The chain is built from TRBV5-4 and TRBJ2-7; TRBD1 might be the D (5 bases). CDR3 length: 13 amino acids. Germline-derived CDR1 and CDR2 are SGHNT and YYREEE (reference sequence). V was shortened by 4 bases and J by 3 bases, with 11 bases between the two germline ends. The CDR3 DNA reads as TGTGCCAGCAGCGCTGGCAGGGTCTACGAGCAGTACTTC. The encoded protein is CASSAGRVYEQYF.

The chain links TRBV27 to TRBJ1-6; 9 bases line up with TRBD1. Germline values: CDR1 MNHEY, CDR2 SMNVEV (reference sequence). The V and J ends lost 8 bases and 8 bases, in that order; junction bases with no gene match: 1. The CDR3 has 12 residues. CDR3 sequence reads: CASGTGHSPLHF. CDR3 DNA sequence: TGTGCCAGCGGGACAGGGCATTCACCCCTCCACTTT.

Concerning this clone: This may arise from a read error, as a much more abundant clone is one base away. The chain is built from TRBV9 and TRBJ2-7; tentatively, D is TRBD2 (6 bases). CDR3 length: 15 residues. Germline V gene lookup returns CDR1 SGDLS and CDR2 YYNGEE. The CDR3 protein is CASNVEGALSGEQYF. The DNA of the CDR3 is TGTGCCAGCAACGTAGAAGGGGCCCTTAGCGGCGAGCAGTACTTC.

This chain connects TRBV5-1 to TRBJ2-3; a weak D match, TRBD1 (6 bases). This CDR3 has 16 amino acids. Germline V CDR1 and CDR2: SGHRS, YFSETQ. With 0 bases removed from V and 1 base from J, the gap between germline ends came to 12 bases. CDR3 bases: TGCGCCAGCAGCTTGGTATGGGGGCTGCGCACAGATACGCAGTATTTT. It encodes CASSLVWGLRTDTQYF.

The chain uses TRBV5-1 and TRBJ2-6, with D hard to call. Germline V gene lookup returns CDR1 SGHRS and CDR2 YFSETQ. V lost 5 bases, J lost 0 bases, and 6 bases lay in between. This CDR3 spans 14 amino acids. The CDR3: CASREYSGANVLTF. DNA for the CDR3: TGCGCCAGCAGGGAATACTCTGGGGCCAACGTCCTGACTTTC.

This sequence joins TRBV10-3 and TRBJ1-5, with D possibly being TRBD1 (5 bases). The CDR3 covers 14 residues. Per germline, CDR1 ENHRY and CDR2 SYGVKD. The V gene lost 6 bases and the J gene lost 4 bases, with 13 bases spanning the gap. CDR3 DNA sequence: TGTGCCATCAGGGACGACAGTATTAATCAGCCCCAGCATTTT. This codes for CAIRDDSINQPQHF.

The V call is TRBV29-1, the J call TRBJ2-7; 7 positions agree with TRBD1. This CDR3 has 11 residues. From germline, CDR1 is SQVTM and CDR2 ANQGSEA. V dropped 6 bases and J dropped 4; count of bases not matched to a gene: 3. The CDR3 DNA reads as TGCAGCGTCCTGACAGGGTACGAGCAGTACTTC. As protein: CSVLTGYEQYF.

The chain's CDR3 is CASSFSDRDGYTF. The CDR3 DNA sequence: TGCGCCAGCAGCTTCAGTGACAGGGATGGCTACACCTTC. The chain is built from TRBV5-1 and TRBJ1-2, with 7 nucleotides matching TRBD1. The CDR3 spans 13 residues. With V trimmed by 2 bases and J by 6 bases, 4 bases remained unmatched. Germline CDR1 SGHRS, CDR2 YFSETQ.

The chain combines TRBV5-4 with TRBJ1-1; D unresolved. The CDR3 runs 15 residues. Trimming shortened V by 4 bases and J by 10 bases, and 23 bases separated the two germline ends. The V gene's germline CDR1 is SGHNT and CDR2 YYREEE (reference sequence). The CDR3 region has the DNA TGTGCCAGCAGCGGAGGCGCAGAGAGGGAGTTAGGAGCTTTCTTT. Translation gives CASSGGAERELGAFF.

The CDR3 region has the DNA TGCGCCAGCAGCATGACAGCTGCAAGGGGAGCTTTCTTT. Its protein product is CASSMTAARGAFF. The chain combines TRBV10-2 with TRBJ1-1; D possibly corresponds to TRBD1 (5 bases). The CDR3 is made up of 13 amino acids. Germline values: CDR1 WSHSY, CDR2 SAAADI. V lost 6 bases, J lost 10 bases, and 18 bases lay in between.

This sequence joins TRBV6-6 and TRBJ2-1; 13 bases line up with TRBD2. There are 16 residues in the CDR3. V lost 6 bases and J lost 8; bases outside the gene matches: 10. Germline CDR1 MNHNY, CDR2 SVGAGI (reference sequence). CDR3 protein: CASRRYGTSGKDEQFF. DNA of the CDR3: TGTGCCAGCAGACGTTACGGGACTAGCGGGAAAGATGAGCAGTTCTTC.